The 27 T cell receptor beta chains below were found in one sample sequenced in a study of technical replicates of blood from several donors. The assay was immunoSEQ multiplex PCR, and TCRdb's table has in-frame clones only and misses some. Of fewer than 70,000 clones listed, 86% are singletons. Specimen: PBMCs. The origin of the receptors is a human donor in good health. Some clones in this sample may be carry-over from other donors' samples.

This sequence joins TRBV11-2 and TRBJ2-7, with D possibly matching TRBD2 (5 bases). Trimming removed 3 bases at V and 0 bases at J, with 9 bases between. Germline CDR1 and CDR2: SGHAT and FQNNGV. This CDR3 is built from 14 residues. CDR3 in amino acids: CASSFYSGSYEQYF. CDR3 nucleotide sequence: TGTGCCAGCAGCTTCTACAGCGGCTCCTACGAGCAGTACTTC.

The rearrangement joins TRBV18 to TRBJ2-5, with 8 positions matching TRBD2. Germline lookup yields CDR1 KGHSH and CDR2 LQKENI. V gave up 1 base and J gave up 4 bases; unmatched junction bases: 2. This CDR3 contains 14 residues. CDR3 residues: CASSPQAGVETQYF. The CDR3 DNA follows: TGTGCCAGCTCACCACAAGCGGGAGTAGAGACCCAGTACTTC.

This clone appeared a single time. The CDR3 DNA sequence: TGCGCCAGCAGCCAAGAAGAGGAGAGCACAGATACGCAGTATTTT. Its protein product is CASSQEEESTDTQYF. The genes are TRBV4-3 and TRBJ2-3; D is ambiguous. CDR3 length: 15 amino acids. V shed 0 bases and J shed 0 bases, with 7 bases lying between them. The germline CDR1 and CDR2 sequences are LGHNA and YSLEER.

The rearrangement links TRBV7-9 to TRBJ1-4, with 8 bases matching TRBD1. The J call may be in error: the DNA end matches TRBJ2-2 better. The CDR3 length is 16 residues. The germline CDR1 and CDR2 sequences are SEHNR and FQNEAQ (reference sequence). The CDR3 DNA follows: TGTGCCAGCAGCTACACAGGGGGAGATAATGAAGGGGAGCTGTTTTTT. Translated, it gives CASSYTGGDNEGELFF.

The chain couples TRBV6-4 to TRBJ2-1; 9 bases fit TRBD1. The V segment lost 0 bases and the J segment 8 bases; nucleotides outside the gene matches: 8. CDR3 length: 16 residues. CDR1 and CDR2 (germline): MRHNA, SNTAGT. CDR3 loop: CASSDSRDRVRDEQFF. CDR3 nucleotides: TGTGCCAGCAGTGACTCCCGGGACAGGGTAAGGGATGAGCAGTTCTTC.

This clone was detected only a few times. The V gene is TRBV7-3, the J gene TRBJ2-5; maybe TRBD2 (6 bases). V lost 5 bases and J lost 1, with 8 bases in between. Germline lookup yields CDR1 SGHTA and CDR2 FQGTGA. CDR3 length equals 13 residues. The CDR3 DNA follows: TGTGCCAGCAGCCGTAGCGGCCAAGAGACCCAGTACTTC. The encoded protein is CASSRSGQETQYF.

This clone came up a few times. The chain employs TRBV14 and TRBJ1-1; D remains unclear. With 3 bases removed from V and 0 bases from J, the gap between germline ends came to 8 bases. This CDR3 has 14 residues. Per germline, CDR1 SGHDN and CDR2 FVKESK. CDR3: CASSHWALNTEAFF. The CDR3 coding sequence is TGTGCCAGCAGCCATTGGGCCTTGAACACTGAAGCTTTCTTT.

The chain links TRBV7-2 to TRBJ1-2; TRBD1 agrees at 10 bases. Losses at the gene ends were 4 bases for V and 7 bases for J; bases not matched to a gene: 6. The CDR3 totals 14 residues. Germline loops: CDR1 SGHTA, CDR2 FQGNSA. The CDR3 is CASSSDRGPGGYTF. DNA of the CDR3: TGTGCCAGCAGCTCCGACAGGGGGCCGGGTGGCTACACCTTC.

V is TRBV5-4 and J is TRBJ1-2, with 7 bases lining up with TRBD1. This CDR3 has 16 residues. Germline CDR1 SGHNT, CDR2 YYREEE (reference sequence). V gave up 0 bases and J gave up 1 base; unmatched junction bases: 6. The CDR3 region is CASSLAGGTDNYGYTF. CDR3 in DNA: TGTGCCAGCAGCTTGGCCGGCGGGACAGATAACTATGGCTACACCTTC.

The gene calls are TRBV5-8 and TRBJ2-3; 13 bases align to TRBD2. This CDR3 is 15 amino acids long. CDR1 SGHTS and CDR2 YDEGEE come from the germline V gene. Trimming removed 3 bases from V and 10 bases from J; junction bases left unmatched: 8. The CDR3 reads CASSYPRTSGSAQYF. The DNA for the CDR3 is TGTGCCAGCAGCTACCCTCGGACTAGCGGGAGCGCGCAGTATTTT.

The J gene is TRBJ2-1, the V gene TRBV5-1; D remains unclear. Trimming stripped 0 bases from V and 4 bases from J, with 8 bases between. Germline lookup yields CDR1 SGHRS and CDR2 YFSETQ. The length of the CDR3 is 14 residues. CDR3 protein: CASSLDALYNEQFF. CDR3 bases: TGCGCCAGCAGCTTGGATGCGCTTTACAATGAGCAGTTCTTC.

The chain recombines TRBV11-2 with TRBJ2-7; 11 bases line up with TRBD2. After removal of 4 bases from V and 6 bases from J, the junction contained 17 bases not matched to a gene. The CDR3 is made up of 18 amino acids. Germline values: CDR1 SGHAT, CDR2 FQNNGV. DNA of the CDR3: TGTGCCAGCAGCTCCTCATCGGGACTAGCGGTCCGAGGGATCGAGCAGTACTTC. Its translation is CASSSSSGLAVRGIEQYF.

The chain combines TRBV10-1 with TRBJ2-1, with TRBD1 as a possible D gene (6 bases). The CDR3 spans 10 residues. The germline gives CDR1 WNHNN, CDR2 SYGVQD (reference sequence). V was shortened by 9 bases and J by 14 bases, with 14 bases between the two germline ends. CDR3 loop: CASGTGIKFF. DNA for the CDR3: TGCGCCAGTGGAACAGGGATCAAGTTCTTC.

V and J are TRBV30 and TRBJ1-2; D unclear. The CDR3 sequence is 12 residues long. Trimming left V 4 bases short and J 4 bases short, with 10 bases between. Germline lookup yields CDR1 GTSNPN and CDR2 SVGIG (reference sequence). The CDR3 here is CAWNGDSYGYTF. The CDR3 DNA reads TGTGCCTGGAACGGGGATAGCTATGGCTACACCTTC.

This clone was recorded once. The DNA of the CDR3 is TGTGCCAGCTCACTTAACTCGGGGGGAGAAGCTTTCTTT. Translation gives CASSLNSGGEAFF. The chain uses TRBV18 and TRBJ1-1; a weak D match, TRBD1 (5 bases). The germline V and J ends were trimmed by 4 bases and 8 bases, with 14 bases remaining between them. CDR1 is KGHSH, CDR2 LQKENI, per germline. The CDR3 has 13 amino acids.

The rearrangement links TRBV9 to TRBJ1-2; TRBD1 matches at 7 bases. Germline CDR1 is SGDLS and CDR2 is YYNGEE. The CDR3 covers 14 residues. J gave up 7 bases and V 1 base, and 7 bases lay outside the gene matches. The CDR3 spells CASSVTGDRIGYTF. CDR3 nucleotides: TGTGCCAGCAGCGTAACAGGGGATCGGATTGGCTACACCTTC.

This chain connects TRBV21-1 to TRBJ1-5; the table's D call, TRBD1, was not checked against the DNA. TRBV21-1 is given as a pseudogene. This CDR3 has 17 residues. In DNA, the CDR3 is TGTGCCAGCAGCCCCGGGTCGGTGCAGGGAAGGTTGCAGCCCCAGCATTTT. Amino acid sequence: CASSPGSVQGRLQPQHF.

The chain has TRBV7-8 and TRBJ1-5, with 7 bases that match TRBD1. After removal of 4 bases from V and 3 bases from J, the junction contained 6 bases not matched to a gene. The CDR3 contains 15 residues. CDR1 and CDR2 from the germline V gene are SGHVS and FQNEAQ. The CDR3 here is CASSSTTGTNQPQHF. The CDR3 DNA follows: TGTGCCAGCAGCTCTACGACAGGGACCAATCAGCCCCAGCATTTT.

This chain links TRBV7-2 with TRBJ2-2; the match to TRBD1 covers 9 bases. CDR1 is SGHTA, CDR2 FQGNSA, per germline. The V segment lost 4 bases and the J segment 6 bases; nucleotides outside the gene matches: 3. This CDR3 has 14 residues. The DNA for the CDR3 is TGTGCCAGCAGCTACAGGGGGCAGGCCGGGGAGCTGTTTTTT. It specifies CASSYRGQAGELFF.

The V call is TRBV21-1, the J call TRBJ1-1; the DNA was not compared with TRBD1, the D call given in the table. TRBV21-1 is labeled a pseudogene. CDR3 length equals 15 residues. CDR3 residues: CASSKKTGENTEAFF. CDR3 nucleotides: TGTGCCAGCAGCAAAAAGACAGGGGAGAACACTGAAGCTTTCTTT.

The chain joins TRBV27 to TRBJ2-6; 16 bases are shared with TRBD2. Germline V gene lookup returns CDR1 MNHEY and CDR2 SMNVEV (reference sequence). CDR3 length: 20 residues. Trimming removed 5 bases from V and 2 bases from J; junction bases left unmatched: 9. The CDR3 DNA reads TGTGCCAGCAGTAAAGGGCCGGGACTAGCGGGGGGGCCTGGGGCCAACGTCCTGACTTTC. This gives the protein CASSKGPGLAGGPGANVLTF.

The gene calls are TRBV5-1 and TRBJ2-5; D is ambiguous. The germline V gene encodes CDR1 SGHRS and CDR2 YFSETQ. Trimming cost V 0 bases and J 13 bases, with 19 bases left between them. CDR3 length equals 14 residues. CDR3: CASSLGRRYDIRYF. The CDR3 coding sequence is TGCGCCAGCAGCTTGGGGCGCAGGTACGATATTCGGTACTTC.

The chain has TRBV5-1 and TRBJ2-7; TRBD1 agrees at 7 bases. J was trimmed by 4 bases and V by 0 bases; bases with no gene match: 7. Germline loops: CDR1 SGHRS, CDR2 YFSETQ. The CDR3 is made up of 15 amino acids. CDR3 nucleotides: TGCGCCAGCAGCTTGGCGGGACAGCTACCTTACGAGCAGTACTTC. It is translated as CASSLAGQLPYEQYF.

This clone was found a few times. The chain has TRBV2 and TRBJ1-5; TRBD1 aligns across 9 bases. Germline V gives CDR1 SNHLY, CDR2 FYNNEI. The CDR3 totals 16 residues. V was pared by 6 bases and J by 6 bases, with 12 bases of the junction left unmatched. CDR3 DNA sequence: TGTGCCAGCAGGGAACCCGGGACAGGGATTGGTCAGCCCCAGCATTTT. Encoded protein: CASREPGTGIGQPQHF.

The chain is built from TRBV2 and TRBJ2-7; 8 nucleotides match TRBD1. CDR3 size: 15 residues. Germline V CDR1 and CDR2: SNHLY, FYNNEI. J lost 6 bases, V lost 6 bases, and 13 bases had no gene match. DNA for the CDR3: TGTGCCAGCAGGCGTCCTGGACAGGGCCCCCTCGAGCAGTACTTC. As protein: CASRRPGQGPLEQYF.

The chain recombines TRBV4-2 with TRBJ1-2; D is undetermined. The germline CDR1 and CDR2 sequences are LGHNA and YNFKEQ. Trimming pared 0 bases from V and 4 bases from J, leaving 18 bases between. This CDR3 comprises 17 residues. The CDR3 bases are TGTGCCAGCAGCCAAGAGACTAGGAGGCAGTTCATCTATGGCTACACCTTC. Protein sequence: CASSQETRRQFIYGYTF.

The CDR3 sequence is CATSRDQGAVEKLFF. The DNA for the CDR3 is TGTGCCACCAGCAGAGATCAGGGGGCCGTGGAAAAACTGTTTTTT. The genes are TRBV15 and TRBJ1-4, with 8 bases aligning to TRBD1. The CDR3 covers 15 residues. Germline trimming cut 0 bases from V and 8 bases from J; bases unmatched to any gene: 5. CDR1 is LNHNV and CDR2 is YYDKDF in the germline V gene (reference sequence).